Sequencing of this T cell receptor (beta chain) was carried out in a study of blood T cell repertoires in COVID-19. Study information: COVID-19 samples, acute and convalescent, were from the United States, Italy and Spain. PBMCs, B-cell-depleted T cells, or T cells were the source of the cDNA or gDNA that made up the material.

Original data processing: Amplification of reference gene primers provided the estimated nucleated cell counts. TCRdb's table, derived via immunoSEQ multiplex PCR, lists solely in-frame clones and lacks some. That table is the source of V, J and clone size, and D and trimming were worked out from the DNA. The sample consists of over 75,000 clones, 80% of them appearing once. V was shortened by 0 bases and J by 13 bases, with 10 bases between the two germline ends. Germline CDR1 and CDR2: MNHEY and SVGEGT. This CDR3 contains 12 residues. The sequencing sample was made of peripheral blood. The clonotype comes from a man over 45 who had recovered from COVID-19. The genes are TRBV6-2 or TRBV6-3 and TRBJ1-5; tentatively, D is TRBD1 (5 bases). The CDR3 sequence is CASSYSQGSQHF. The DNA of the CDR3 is TGTGCCAGCAGTTACTCCCAGGGTTCACAGCATTTT.